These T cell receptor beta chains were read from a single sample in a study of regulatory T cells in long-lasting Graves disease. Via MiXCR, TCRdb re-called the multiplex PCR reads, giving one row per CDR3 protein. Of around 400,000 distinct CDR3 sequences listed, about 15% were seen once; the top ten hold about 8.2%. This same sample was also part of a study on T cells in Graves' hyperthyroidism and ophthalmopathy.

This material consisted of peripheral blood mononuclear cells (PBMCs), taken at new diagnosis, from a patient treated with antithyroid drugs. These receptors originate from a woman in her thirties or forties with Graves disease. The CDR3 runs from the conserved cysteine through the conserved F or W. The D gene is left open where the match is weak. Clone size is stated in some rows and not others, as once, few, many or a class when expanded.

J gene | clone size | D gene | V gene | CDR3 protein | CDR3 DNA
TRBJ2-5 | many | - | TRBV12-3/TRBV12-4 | CASSWAGGFQETQYF | TGTGCCAGCAGTTGGGCCGGAGGCTTTCAAGAGACCCAGTACTTC
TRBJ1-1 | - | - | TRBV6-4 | CASSDARRHTEAFF | TGTGCCAGCAGTGACGCCAGACGGCACACTGAAGCTTTCTTT
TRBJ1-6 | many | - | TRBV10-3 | CAIKAENNSPLHF | TGTGCCATCAAGGCAGAGAATAATTCACCCCTCCACTTT
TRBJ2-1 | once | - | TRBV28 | CASSLMASQDEQFF | TGTGCCAGCAGTTTAATGGCCTCCCAGGATGAGCAGTTCTTC
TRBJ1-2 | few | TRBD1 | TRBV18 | CASSPPGTGVNYGYTF | TGTGCCAGCTCACCACCGGGAACAGGGGTGAACTATGGCTACACCTTC
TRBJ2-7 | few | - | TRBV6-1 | CASSRDKHYEQYF | TGTGCCAGCAGCCGGGACAAACACTACGAGCAGTACTTC
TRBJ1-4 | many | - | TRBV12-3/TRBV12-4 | CASSFETTNEKLFF | TGTGCCAGCAGTTTCGAGACAACTAATGAAAAACTGTTTTTT
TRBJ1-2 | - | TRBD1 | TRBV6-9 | CASSYGTGAWGYTF | TGTGCCAGCAGTTACGGGACAGGCGCCTGGGGCTACACCTTC
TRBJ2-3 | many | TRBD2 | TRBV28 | CASNKLAGADTQYF | TGTGCCAGCAATAAGCTAGCGGGAGCGGATACGCAGTATTTT
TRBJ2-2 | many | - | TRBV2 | CASSEVLIGDTGELFF | TGTGCCAGCAGTGAAGTCTTGATTGGGGACACCGGGGAGCTGTTTTTT
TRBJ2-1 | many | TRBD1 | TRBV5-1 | CASSLGGQGNEQFF | TGCGCCAGCAGCTTGGGCGGACAGGGCAATGAGCAGTTCTTC
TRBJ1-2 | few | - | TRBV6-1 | CASGGRGGYTF | TGTGCCAGCGGGGGCAGGGGTGGCTACACCTTC
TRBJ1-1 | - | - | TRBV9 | CASSVAWGGTEAFF | TGTGCCAGCAGCGTAGCTTGGGGGGGCACTGAAGCTTTCTTT
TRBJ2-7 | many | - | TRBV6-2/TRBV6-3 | CASSRREGGEQYF | TGTGCCAGCAGTCGCAGGGAAGGGGGCGAGCAGTACTTC
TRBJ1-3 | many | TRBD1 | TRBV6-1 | CATQGAAGNTIYF | TGTGCCACCCAGGGGGCTGCTGGAAACACCATATATTTT
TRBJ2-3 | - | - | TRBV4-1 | CASSPPPDKDGPSTDTQYF | TGCGCCAGCAGCCCGCCCCCTGACAAGGACGGACCTAGCACAGATACGCAGTATTTT